This T cell receptor (beta chain) emerged from a study of response to subunit inactivated influenza vaccine. A remark on this clonotype: Its antigen is not identified.

TCRdb passed the RT-PCR reads through MiXCR, listing each CDR3 protein once. This sample has 530,000 or so distinct CDR3 sequences, with 13% to 15% found just once. Whole-study results and caveats: Seasonal influenza vaccination, on each occasion, was suggested by the authors to recruit few new T cells.

Germline CDR1 reads MNHEY; CDR2 reads SVGEGT. Between the trimmed V and J ends, which lost 7 bases and 3 bases, there was a span of 13 bases. CDR3 length equals 13 residues. Material: PBMCs from blood, obtained about 11 days after vaccination. The chain has TRBV6-2 or TRBV6-3 and TRBJ2-7; D unresolved. The TCR originated in a man in his forties or fifties who received an inactivated influenza vaccine. In DNA, the CDR3 is TGTGCCAGCAACCCGGCCTACCTCTACGAGCAGTACTTC. Its translation: CASNPAYLYEQYF.